The 23 T cell receptor beta chains given below trace back to one sample, sequenced in a study of CXCR3-negative and CXCR3-positive naive CD8 T cells. UMI labels and 5' RACE were used to prepare the TRB cDNA libraries. TCRdb reanalyzed the 5' RACE reads, giving one entry per CDR3 protein sequence and no DNA. Its clone listing holds over 100,000 distinct CDR3 sequences. Material for sequencing was naive CXCR3- CD8+ T cells from blood. Subset in this sample: CD45RO-CCR7+CD27+CD95- naive CD8+ T cells lacking CXCR3 (TNR3-). The receptors were sampled from a human donor in good health. Some clones in this sample may be carry-over from other donors' samples.

V and J are TRBV20-1 and TRBJ1-4. Germline CDR1 DFQATT, CDR2 SNEGSKA (reference sequence). The length of the CDR3 is 12 residues. This chain's CDR3 is CSARGEAEKLFF.

The CDR3 reads CASSPRTSKSSFRSYEQYF. This chain links TRBV5-1 with TRBJ2-7; TCRdb designates TRBD2, a call that cannot be tested without DNA. The CDR3 runs 19 residues. Germline CDR1 and CDR2: SGHRS and YFSETQ. The full variable domain, its missing parts supplied by reference TRBV5-1 and TRBJ2-7, is KAGVTQTPRYLIKTRGQQVTLSCSPISGHRSVSWYQQTPGQGLQFLFEYFSETQRNKGNFPGRFSGRQFSNSRSEMNVSTLELGDSALYLCASSPRTSKSSFRSYEQYFGPGTRLTVT.

The genes are TRBV28 and TRBJ2-5; lacking DNA, the TRBD1 call made by TCRdb goes unchecked. Germline CDR1 is MDHEN and CDR2 is SYDVKM. This CDR3 has 15 residues. The CDR3 protein is CASTVTGGSGETQYF.

The rearrangement joins TRBV25-1 to TRBJ2-2; TCRdb's D gene call, TRBD2, goes unchecked for lack of DNA. The CDR3 is 16 amino acids. Germline V CDR1 and CDR2: MGHDK, SYGVNS. CDR3 loop: CASSEWGEGPTGELFF.

The chain has TRBV28 and TRBJ2-3; TCRdb's D call, TRBD2, is unchecked because there is no DNA. Germline CDR1 is MDHEN and CDR2 is SYDVKM. This CDR3 comprises 18 residues. The CDR3 protein is CASSVPGLAGGPTDTQYF.

The gene calls are TRBV7-8 and TRBJ1-1; TCRdb's D gene call, TRBD1, goes unchecked for lack of DNA. Germline CDR1 and CDR2: SGHVS and FQNEAQ. This CDR3 contains 16 residues. CDR3 in amino acids: CASSNRQGWGRTEAFF.

This chain joins TRBV12-3 or TRBV12-4 and TRBJ1-5. The CDR3 extends over 13 amino acids. The CDR3 reads CASSSTDNQPQHF.

This chain connects TRBV28 to TRBJ1-1; TCRdb reports TRBD1, a call that lacks DNA to check it against. The germline V gene has CDR1 MDHEN and CDR2 SYDVKM. The CDR3 runs to 15 residues. This CDR3 is CASSLGGDLNTEAFF.

This chain's CDR3 is CAIARDSNQPQHF. The rearrangement joins TRBV19 to TRBJ1-5; without DNA, the TCRdb call of TRBD1 cannot be checked. This CDR3 contains 13 residues. Germline V gene sequence: CDR1 LNHDA, CDR2 SQIVND (reference sequence).

The V call is TRBV5-1, the J call TRBJ2-7; TCRdb's assignment of TRBD1 cannot be checked, as there is no DNA. Germline V gene lookup returns CDR1 SGHRS and CDR2 YFSETQ. The CDR3 has 16 amino acids. CDR3 region: CASSPGAGTGSYEQYF. The variable domain in full, with the rest retrieved from reference TRBV5-1 and TRBJ2-7, is KAGVTQTPRYLIKTRGQQVTLSCSPISGHRSVSWYQQTPGQGLQFLFEYFSETQRNKGNFPGRFSGRQFSNSRSEMNVSTLELGDSALYLCASSPGAGTGSYEQYFGPGTRLTVT.

V usage is TRBV27 and J usage is TRBJ1-2. Germline loops: CDR1 MNHEY, CDR2 SMNVEV (reference sequence). The CDR3 spans 17 residues. This CDR3 reads CASSLSRGGGVGYGYTF.

The chain combines TRBV4-1 with TRBJ2-7; the D call of TRBD1 rests on TCRdb alone, since no DNA is present to check it. This CDR3 is built from 15 residues. The germline gives CDR1 MGHRA, CDR2 YSYEKL. CDR3 in amino acids: CASSQVVARGDEQYF.

V usage is TRBV27 and J usage is TRBJ2-1; TCRdb returns TRBD1, unconfirmable since there is no DNA. Germline CDR1 and CDR2: MNHEY and SMNVEV (reference sequence). The CDR3 is made up of 16 amino acids. CDR3 protein: CASSLTGGALYNEQFF.

The chain employs TRBV5-1 and TRBJ2-1; absent DNA, TCRdb's TRBD1 call cannot be checked. Germline assignment: CDR1 SGHRS and CDR2 YFSETQ. The length of the CDR3 is 18 residues. CDR3 sequence: CASSLTYRERGSYNEQFF.

CDR3 protein: CASSSTLENYF. This chain links TRBV28 with TRBJ2-7. The germline CDR1 and CDR2 sequences are MDHEN and SYDVKM. The CDR3 sequence is 11 residues long.

V usage is TRBV2 and J usage is TRBJ2-7; absent DNA, TCRdb's TRBD1 call cannot be checked. The CDR3 consists of 15 residues. The germline CDR1 and CDR2 sequences are SNHLY and FYNNEI. Here the CDR3 reads CASYAPDRVSYEQYF. Variable domain in full (rest from reference TRBV2 and TRBJ2-7): EPEVTQTPSHQVTQMGQEVILRCVPISNHLYFYWYRQILGQKVEFLVSFYNNEISEKSEIFDDQFSVERPDGSNFTLKIRSTKLEDSAMYFCASYAPDRVSYEQYFGPGTRLTVT.

The chain couples TRBV29-1 to TRBJ1-1; TCRdb indicates TRBD1, and absent DNA this call remains unverified. Germline V gives CDR1 SQVTM, CDR2 ANQGSEA. The CDR3 covers 12 residues. Here the CDR3 reads CSVHMTGTEAFF.

The chain has TRBV7-9 and TRBJ2-2; no DNA is available, so the TRBD1 call from TCRdb remains unchecked. CDR1 is SEHNR and CDR2 is FQNEAQ in the germline V gene (reference sequence). This CDR3 region has 16 residues. The CDR3 is CASSSWDGGGTGELFF.

This chain joins TRBV20-1 and TRBJ2-7; TCRdb's D call, TRBD1, is unchecked because there is no DNA. The CDR3 sequence is 14 residues long. Germline V gene sequence: CDR1 DFQATT, CDR2 SNEGSKA (reference sequence). The CDR3 spells CSARVRARAYEQYF.

The chain carries TRBV15 and TRBJ1-5; TCRdb's D call of TRBD1 is untestable without DNA. The CDR3 length is 15 residues. Germline V CDR1 and CDR2: LNHNV, YYDKDF (reference sequence). The CDR3 here is CATSREGGAGHQQHF.

This rearrangement joins TRBV20-1 to TRBJ2-3; TCRdb returns TRBD2, unconfirmable since there is no DNA. CDR3 size: 19 residues. Germline-derived CDR1 and CDR2 are DFQATT and SNEGSKA (reference sequence). The chain's CDR3 is CSADRFSLGLAESTDTQYF.

The chain joins TRBV7-9 to TRBJ2-5; absent DNA, TCRdb's TRBD2 call cannot be checked. Germline loops: CDR1 SEHNR, CDR2 FQNEAQ (reference sequence). The CDR3 is 16 amino acids. Here the CDR3 reads CASSLASSLGQETQYF.

The gene calls are TRBV28 and TRBJ2-7; TCRdb's D call, TRBD1, is unchecked because there is no DNA. CDR3 length equals 15 residues. Per germline, CDR1 MDHEN and CDR2 SYDVKM. CDR3 sequence: CASSLAPDSSYEQYF.